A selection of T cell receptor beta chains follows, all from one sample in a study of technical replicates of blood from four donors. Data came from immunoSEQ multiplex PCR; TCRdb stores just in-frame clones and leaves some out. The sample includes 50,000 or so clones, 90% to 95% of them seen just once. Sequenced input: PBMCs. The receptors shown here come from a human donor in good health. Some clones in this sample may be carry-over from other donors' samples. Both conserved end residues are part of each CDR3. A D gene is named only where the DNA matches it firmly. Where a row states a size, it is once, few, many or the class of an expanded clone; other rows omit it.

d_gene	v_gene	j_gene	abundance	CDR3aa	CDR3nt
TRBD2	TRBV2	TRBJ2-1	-	CASRLAGGHENEQFF	TGTGCCAGCAGGCTAGCGGGGGGGCACGAGAATGAGCAGTTCTTC
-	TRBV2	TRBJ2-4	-	CASSEGDNLNIQYF	TGTGCCAGCAGTGAAGGGGACAACCTAAACATTCAGTACTTC
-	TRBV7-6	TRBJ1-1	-	CASSLEQGRMNTEAFF	TGTGCCAGCAGCTTAGAGCAGGGTCGCATGAACACTGAAGCTTTCTTT
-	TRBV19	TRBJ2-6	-	CASSMDFGANVLTF	TGTGCCAGTAGTATGGACTTCGGGGCCAACGTCCTGACTTTC
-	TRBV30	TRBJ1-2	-	CAWSVLGVYGYTF	TGTGCCTGGAGTGTACTTGGAGTTTATGGCTACACCTTC
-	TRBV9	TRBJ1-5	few	CASSVGGGNQPQHF	TGTGCCAGCAGCGTGGGAGGGGGCAATCAGCCCCAGCATTTT
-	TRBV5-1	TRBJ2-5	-	CASSRGGPGETQYF	TGCGCCAGCAGCCGAGGGGGTCCGGGAGAGACCCAGTACTTC
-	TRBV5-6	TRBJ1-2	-	CASSLQQLYGYTF	TGTGCCAGCAGCTTGCAACAGCTCTATGGCTACACCTTC
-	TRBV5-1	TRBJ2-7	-	CASSWMVGGPFEQYF	TGCGCCAGCAGCTGGATGGTGGGAGGACCTTTCGAGCAGTACTTC
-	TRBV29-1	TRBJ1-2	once	CSVPVGGGFGYTF	TGCAGCGTTCCTGTAGGCGGGGGGTTCGGCTACACCTTC
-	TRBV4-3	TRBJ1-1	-	CASSQSTRTNMNTEAFF	TGCGCCAGCAGCCAATCTACTAGGACCAACATGAACACTGAAGCTTTCTTT
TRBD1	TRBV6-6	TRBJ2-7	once	CASSRGTAYYEQYF	TGTGCCAGCAGTAGAGGGACAGCCTACTACGAGCAGTACTTC
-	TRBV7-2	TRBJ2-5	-	CASSLGSRKETQYF	TGTGCCAGCAGCTTAGGGTCTAGAAAAGAGACCCAGTACTTC
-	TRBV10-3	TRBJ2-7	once	CAISESGHSYEQYF	TGTGCCATCAGTGAGTCGGGGCACTCCTACGAGCAGTACTTC
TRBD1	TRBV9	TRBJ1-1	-	CASSVGTGGTEAFF	TGTGCCAGCAGCGTAGGGACAGGGGGCACTGAAGCTTTCTTT
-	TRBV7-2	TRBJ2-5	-	CASSTLGTPLETQYF	TGTGCCAGCAGCACCCTTGGGACTCCCTTGGAGACCCAGTACTTC
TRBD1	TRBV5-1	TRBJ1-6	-	CASSEGAWEDSPLHF	TGCGCCAGCAGCGAGGGGGCTTGGGAGGATTCACCCCTCCACTTT
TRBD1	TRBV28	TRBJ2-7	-	CASSWTRDRESYEQYF	TGTGCCAGCAGTTGGACCCGGGACAGGGAATCTTATGAGCAGTACTTC
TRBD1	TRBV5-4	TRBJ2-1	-	CALHGQGGYNEQFF	TGTGCCCTCCATGGACAGGGGGGATACAATGAGCAGTTCTTC
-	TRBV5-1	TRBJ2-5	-	CASSLGTAPQETQYF	TGCGCCAGCAGCTTGGGGACTGCCCCCCAAGAGACCCAGTACTTC
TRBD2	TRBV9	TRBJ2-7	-	CASSSFPGLANEQYF	TGTGCCAGCAGCTCCTTCCCGGGACTAGCCAACGAGCAGTACTTC
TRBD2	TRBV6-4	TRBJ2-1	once	CASSVWREECNEQFF	TGTGCCAGCAGTGTCTGGCGGGAGGAGTGCAATGAGCAGTTCTTC
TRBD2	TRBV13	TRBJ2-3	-	CASSNGLVPTDTQYF	TGTGCCAGCAGCAATGGACTAGTTCCCACAGATACGCAGTATTTT
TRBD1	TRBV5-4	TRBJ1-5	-	CASSLQGAKQPQHF	TGTGCCAGCAGCTTACAGGGGGCAAAGCAGCCCCAGCATTTT
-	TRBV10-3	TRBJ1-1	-	CAITLGGEGFGGVAFF	TGTGCCATCACGCTGGGGGGGGAAGGTTTCGGCGGAGTGGCTTTCTTT
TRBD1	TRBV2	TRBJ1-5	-	CASSPDRGREQPQHF	TGTGCCAGCAGCCCCGACAGGGGGCGCGAACAGCCCCAGCATTTT
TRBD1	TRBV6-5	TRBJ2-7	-	CASSYRTGGNEQYF	TGTGCCAGCAGTTATCGGACAGGGGGCAACGAGCAGTACTTC
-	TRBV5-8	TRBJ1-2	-	CASSLGGGGHTNYGYTF	TGTGCCAGCAGCTTGGGCGGCGGAGGGCACACTAACTATGGCTACACCTTC
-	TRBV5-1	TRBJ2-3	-	CASSLTQGNTQYF	TGCGCCAGCAGCCTAACCCAGGGGAATACGCAGTATTTT
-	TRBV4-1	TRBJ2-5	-	CASSQSSQETQYF	TGCGCCAGCAGCCAGAGTAGCCAAGAGACCCAGTACTTC
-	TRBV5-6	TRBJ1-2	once	CASSFGNYGYTF	TGTGCCAGCAGTTTTGGCAACTATGGCTACACCTTC
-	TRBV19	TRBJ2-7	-	CASSIGVASSYEQYF	TGTGCCAGTAGTATCGGGGTAGCGTCCTCCTACGAGCAGTACTTC
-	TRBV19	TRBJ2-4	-	CASSPLRAKNIQYF	TGTGCCAGTAGTCCCCTGCGAGCCAAAAACATTCAGTACTTC
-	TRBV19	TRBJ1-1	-	CASSTSASGNTEAFF	TGTGCCAGTAGCACGAGCGCGAGTGGGAACACTGAAGCTTTCTTT
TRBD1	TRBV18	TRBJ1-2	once	CASSATGTVYGYTF	TGTGCCAGCTCAGCTACCGGGACAGTCTATGGCTACACCTTC
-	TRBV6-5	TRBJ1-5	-	CASSKTSSNQPQHF	TGTGCCAGCAGTAAGACAAGTAGCAATCAGCCCCAGCATTTT
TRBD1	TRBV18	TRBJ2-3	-	CASSPGQEAQYF	TGTGCCAGCTCACCGGGACAGGAGGCGCAGTATTTT
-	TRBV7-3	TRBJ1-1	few	CASSSDRRTEAFF	TGTGCCAGCAGCTCGGACAGAAGAACTGAAGCTTTCTTT
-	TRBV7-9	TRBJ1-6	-	CASSPGTSGYSPLHF	TGTGCCAGCAGCCCCGGGACTTCCGGCTATTCACCCCTCCACTTT
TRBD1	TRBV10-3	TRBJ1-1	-	CAISPKVTGVVMNTEAFF	TGTGCCATCAGCCCAAAGGTGACAGGGGTCGTTATGAACACTGAAGCTTTCTTT
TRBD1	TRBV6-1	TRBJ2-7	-	CASSLRDRGLEQYF	TGTGCCAGCAGCCTCCGGGACAGAGGTCTTGAGCAGTACTTC
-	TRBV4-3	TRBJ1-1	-	CASSQDLGGLSTEAFF	TGCGCCAGCAGCCAAGATCTGGGTGGGCTGAGCACTGAAGCTTTCTTT
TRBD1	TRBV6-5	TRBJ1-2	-	CASRAGTGIYGYTF	TGTGCCAGCAGAGCCGGGACAGGTATCTATGGCTACACCTTC
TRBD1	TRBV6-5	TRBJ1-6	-	CASSYSGTGTSPLHF	TGTGCCAGCAGTTACTCGGGGACAGGGACCTCACCCCTCCACTTT
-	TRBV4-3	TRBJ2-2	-	CASSQDWTAGELFF	TGCGCCAGCAGCCAAGATTGGACAGCCGGGGAGCTGTTTTTT
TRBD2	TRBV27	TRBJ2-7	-	CASRLSGGVTYEQYF	TGTGCCAGCAGACTAAGCGGGGGGGTAACCTACGAGCAGTACTTC
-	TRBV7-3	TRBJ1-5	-	CASSTDRNQPQHF	TGTGCCAGCAGTACCGACAGAAATCAGCCCCAGCATTTT
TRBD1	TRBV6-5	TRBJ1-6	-	CASSYDEGASSPLHF	TGTGCCAGCAGTTACGACGAGGGGGCTAGCTCACCCCTCCACTTT
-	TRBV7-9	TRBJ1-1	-	CASSTTGNTEAFF	TGTGCCAGCAGCACGACAGGGAACACTGAAGCTTTCTTT
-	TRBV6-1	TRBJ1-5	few	CASSEWKGGGNQPQHF	TGTGCCAGCAGTGAATGGAAAGGGGGTGGCAATCAGCCCCAGCATTTT
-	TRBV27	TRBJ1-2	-	CASSFGRAADGYTF	TGTGCCAGCAGTTTTGGCAGGGCGGCGGATGGCTACACCTTC
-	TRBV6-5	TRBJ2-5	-	CASSYLTDQETQYF	TGTGCCAGCAGTTACTTAACAGACCAAGAGACCCAGTACTTC
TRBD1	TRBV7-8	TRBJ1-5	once	CASSSPGTDQIHSNQPQHF	TGTGCCAGCAGCTCACCCGGGACAGACCAAATACATAGCAATCAGCCCCAGCATTTT
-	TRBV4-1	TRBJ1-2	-	CASSQLTGNYGYTF	TGCGCCAGCAGCCAATTAACAGGGAACTATGGCTACACCTTC